Sequencing of this T cell receptor beta chain was carried out in a study of shared clonotypes between healthy human individuals. As for the study in general: For every donor, three CD4 naive, three CD4 memory, two CD8 naive and one CD8 memory plates were used. The study, taken as a whole, reports: A handful of donors had around 5.2% of their naive CD4 clonotypes in common. Compared with clonotypes that all four donors shared, non-shared clonotypes had lower generation probabilities.

Germline assignment: CDR1 SGHRS and CDR2 YFSETQ. V gave up 0 bases and J gave up 2 bases; unmatched junction bases: 4. The CDR3 is 15 residues long. A word on this clone: The target antigen is unknown.

On sorted subsets, replicate PCRs used 200 to 250 ng DNA, or roughly 30,000 T cell genomes. Assay used: immunoSEQ multiplex PCR; TCRdb lists only in-frame clones, some missing. Here the sample spans around 2,000,000 clones, 85% to 95% being singletons. Input material: naive CD4+ T cells sorted from blood. The subset denotes: CD45RA+ positively selected. The rearrangement joins TRBV5-1 to TRBJ2-7; TRBD1 matches 8 bases. This receptor was obtained from a young man in good health. In DNA, the CDR3 is TGCGCCAGCAGCTTGGGGGACAGGATGACCTACGAGCAGTACTTC. As protein: CASSLGDRMTYEQYF.